This entry lists 10 T cell receptor beta chains sequenced from one sample in a study of blood T cell repertoires in COVID-19. Some clones are missing from TCRdb's copy, which holds only in-frame ones; the method was immunoSEQ multiplex PCR. The profile covers 100,000 to 150,000 clones, with around three quarters appearing a single time and 37% taken by the ten largest. The sample comprised peripheral blood. The receptors shown here come from a man in his forties with active or convalescent COVID-19.

This chain links TRBV6-5 with TRBJ1-2; the match to TRBD1 covers 7 bases. This CDR3 region has 15 residues. Germline assignment: CDR1 MNHEY and CDR2 SVGAGI. J lost 5 bases, V lost 5 bases, and 11 bases had no gene match. The CDR3 is CASSQTLQGMYGYTF. CDR3 DNA: TGTGCCAGCAGTCAAACTCTACAGGGGATGTATGGCTACACCTTC.

This clone occurred a few times. The V call is TRBV5-1, the J call TRBJ1-1; TRBD1 might be the D (6 bases). The length of the CDR3 is 15 residues. V gave up 2 bases and J gave up 2 bases, with 13 bases separating them. Per germline, CDR1 SGHRS and CDR2 YFSETQ. CDR3 loop: CASSLRKQGNTEAFF. CDR3 coding DNA: TGCGCCAGCAGCTTACGTAAACAGGGAAACACTGAAGCTTTCTTT.

The chain is built from TRBV5-1 and TRBJ2-1, with D perhaps matching TRBD2 (6 bases). Between the trimmed V and J ends, which lost 2 bases and 8 bases, there was a span of 11 bases. The CDR3 loop spans 13 amino acids. The germline V gene has CDR1 SGHRS and CDR2 YFSETQ. CDR3 region: CASSLRDSDEQFF. The CDR3 coding sequence is TGCGCCAGCAGCTTACGGGACTCGGATGAGCAGTTCTTC.

The chain is built from TRBV7-9 and TRBJ2-2; D ambiguous. V dropped 4 bases and J dropped 5 bases, with 8 bases sitting between them. CDR1 is SEHNR and CDR2 is FQNEAQ in the germline V gene (reference sequence). This CDR3 comprises 13 residues. The CDR3 DNA sequence: TGTGCCAGCAGCTCCTCGTTAACCGGGGAGCTGTTTTTT. Translating it yields CASSSSLTGELFF.

The rearrangement joins TRBV19 to TRBJ1-4; the D gene is possibly TRBD1 (6 bases). Germline CDR1 reads LNHDA; CDR2 reads SQIVND (reference sequence). The CDR3 covers 15 residues. The V gene lost 4 bases and the J gene lost 3 bases, with 12 bases spanning the gap. CDR3 amino acids: CASSRGLGANEKLFF. The CDR3 bases are TGTGCCAGTAGTAGGGGGCTTGGGGCTAATGAAAAACTGTTTTTT. Based on the CDR3 plus reference TRBV19 and TRBJ1-4, the full variable domain is DGGITQSPKYLFRKEGQNVTLSCEQNLNHDAMYWYRQDPGQGLRLIYYSQIVNDFQKGDIAEGYSVSREKKESFPLTVTSAQKNPTAFYLCASSRGLGANEKLFFGSGTQLSVL.

J is TRBJ2-7 and V is TRBV18, with TRBD1 matching over 9 bases. The CDR3 consists of 17 residues. Looked up from germline, CDR1 is KGHSH and CDR2 is LQKENI. V shed 2 bases and J 0 bases; nucleotides not matched to a gene: 8. In DNA form, the CDR3 reads TGTGCCAGCTCACCAATGGACAGGGGCCGGAGCTCCTACGAGCAGTACTTC. Translating it yields CASSPMDRGRSSYEQYF.

The chain has TRBV6-6 and TRBJ2-1; D unresolved. The CDR3 totals 11 residues. CDR1 and CDR2 from the germline V gene are MNHNY and SVGAGI (reference sequence). V shed 6 bases and J shed 7 bases, with 7 bases lying between them. The CDR3 region has the DNA TGTGCCAGCAGCCCCCTAAATGAGCAGTTCTTC. It translates to CASSPLNEQFF.

This clone was seen once. The CDR3 sequence is CASSFLGQAEKDGGYTF. In DNA form, the CDR3 reads TGTGCCAGCAGTTTCCTCGGACAGGCTGAGAAGGATGGGGGCTACACCTTC. V and J are TRBV28 and TRBJ1-2; TRBD1 matches 7 bases. Germline-derived CDR1 and CDR2 are MDHEN and SYDVKM. The CDR3 has 17 residues. V dropped 3 bases and J dropped 8; count of bases not matched to a gene: 18.

The V gene is TRBV29-1, the J gene TRBJ2-1; 8 bases are shared with TRBD2. J was trimmed by 7 bases and V by 3 bases; bases with no gene match: 14. CDR1 and CDR2 (germline): SQVTM, ANQGSEA. This CDR3 region has 16 residues. The CDR3 here is CSVEGTEGLVGNEQFF. The CDR3, as DNA: TGCAGCGTTGAGGGGACCGAGGGACTAGTGGGTAATGAGCAGTTCTTC.

This rearrangement joins TRBV6-6 to TRBJ1-2; 8 nucleotides align to TRBD1. Unmatched junction bases numbered 10, after V lost 6 bases and J lost 4 bases. CDR1 and CDR2 from the germline V gene are MNHNY and SVGAGI (reference sequence). The CDR3 is 15 residues long. The CDR3 sequence: CASSQTQGEIYGYTF. In nucleotides, the CDR3 is TGTGCCAGCAGCCAGACACAGGGGGAAATCTATGGCTACACCTTC.